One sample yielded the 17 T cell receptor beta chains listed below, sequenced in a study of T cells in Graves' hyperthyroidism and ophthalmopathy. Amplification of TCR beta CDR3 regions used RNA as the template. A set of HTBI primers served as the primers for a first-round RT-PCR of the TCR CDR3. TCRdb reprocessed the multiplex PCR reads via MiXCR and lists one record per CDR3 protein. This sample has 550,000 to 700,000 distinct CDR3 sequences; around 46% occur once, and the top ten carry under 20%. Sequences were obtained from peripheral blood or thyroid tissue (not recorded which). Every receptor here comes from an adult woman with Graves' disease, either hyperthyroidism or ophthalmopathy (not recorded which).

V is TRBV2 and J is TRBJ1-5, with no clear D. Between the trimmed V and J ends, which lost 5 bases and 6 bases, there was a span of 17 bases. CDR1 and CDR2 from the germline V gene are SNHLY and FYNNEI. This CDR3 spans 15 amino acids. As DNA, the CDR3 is TGTGCCAGCAGTATAAGAGCGGGAGGGTTTCAGCCCCAGCATTTT. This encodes CASSIRAGGFQPQHF.

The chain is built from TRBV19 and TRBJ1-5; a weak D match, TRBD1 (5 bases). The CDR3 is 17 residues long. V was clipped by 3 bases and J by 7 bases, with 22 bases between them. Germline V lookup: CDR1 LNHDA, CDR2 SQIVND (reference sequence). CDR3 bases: TGTGCCAGTAGTATCGGGGCTAGCGGGATCTACGAGCAGCCCCAGCATTTT. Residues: CASSIGASGIYEQPQHF.

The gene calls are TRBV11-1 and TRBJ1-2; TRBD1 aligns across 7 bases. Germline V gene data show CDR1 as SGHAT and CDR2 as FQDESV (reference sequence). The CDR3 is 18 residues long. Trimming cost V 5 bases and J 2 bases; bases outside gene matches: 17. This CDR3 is CASSNRQGRGRTNYGYTF. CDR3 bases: TGTGCCAGCAGCAACCGACAGGGTAGGGGCCGCACGAACTATGGCTACACCTTC.

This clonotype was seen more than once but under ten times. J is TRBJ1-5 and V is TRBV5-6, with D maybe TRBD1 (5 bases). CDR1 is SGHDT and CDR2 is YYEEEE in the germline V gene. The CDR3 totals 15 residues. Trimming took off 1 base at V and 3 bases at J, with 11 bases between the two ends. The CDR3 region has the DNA TGTGCCAGCAGCTTGTCGCAGGGTCCCAATCAGCCCCAGCATTTT. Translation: CASSLSQGPNQPQHF. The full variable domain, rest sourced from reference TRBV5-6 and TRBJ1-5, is DAGVTQSPTHLIKTRGQQVTLRCSPKSGHDTVSWYQQALGQGPQFIFQYYEEEERQRGNFPDRFSGHQFPNYSSELNVNALLLGDSALYLCASSLSQGPNQPQHFGDGTRLSIL.

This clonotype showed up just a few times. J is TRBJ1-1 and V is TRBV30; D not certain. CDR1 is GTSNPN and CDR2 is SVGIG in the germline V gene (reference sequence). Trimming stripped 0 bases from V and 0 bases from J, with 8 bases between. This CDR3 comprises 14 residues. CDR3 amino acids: CAWSVDGMNTEAFF. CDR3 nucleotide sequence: TGTGCCTGGAGTGTAGACGGTATGAACACTGAAGCTTTCTTT.

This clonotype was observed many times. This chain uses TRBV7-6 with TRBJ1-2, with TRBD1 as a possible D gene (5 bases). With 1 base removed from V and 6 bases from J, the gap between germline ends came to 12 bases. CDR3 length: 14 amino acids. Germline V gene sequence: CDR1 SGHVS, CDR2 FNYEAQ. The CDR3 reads CASSLGRGFDGYTF. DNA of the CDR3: TGTGCCAGCAGCTTAGGGAGGGGTTTTGATGGCTACACCTTC.

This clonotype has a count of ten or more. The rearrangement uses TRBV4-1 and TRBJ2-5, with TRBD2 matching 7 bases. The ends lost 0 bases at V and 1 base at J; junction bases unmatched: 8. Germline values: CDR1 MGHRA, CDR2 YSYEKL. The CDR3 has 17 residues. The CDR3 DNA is TGCGCCAGCAGCCAAGATGTGAGCGGGACCTTCCAAGAGACCCAGTACTTC. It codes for CASSQDVSGTFQETQYF.

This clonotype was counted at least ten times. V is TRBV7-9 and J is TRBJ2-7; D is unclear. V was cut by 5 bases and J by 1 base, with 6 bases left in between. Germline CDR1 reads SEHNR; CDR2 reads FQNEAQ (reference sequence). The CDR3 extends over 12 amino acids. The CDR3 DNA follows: TGTGCCAGCAGCCCTCCGTCCTACGAGCAGTACTTC. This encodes CASSPPSYEQYF. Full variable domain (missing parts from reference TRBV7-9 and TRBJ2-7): DTGVSQNPRHKITKRGQNVTFRCDPISEHNRLYWYRQTLGQGPEFLTYFQNEAQLEKSRLLSDRFSAERPKGSFSTLEIQRTEQGDSAMYLCASSPPSYEQYFGPGTRLTVT.

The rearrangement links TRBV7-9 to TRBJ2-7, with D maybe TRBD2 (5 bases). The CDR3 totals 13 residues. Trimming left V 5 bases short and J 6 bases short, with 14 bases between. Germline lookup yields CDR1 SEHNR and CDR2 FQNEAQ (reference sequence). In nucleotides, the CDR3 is TGTGCCAGCAGCGCCCCAGGCGGAGGCGAGCAGTACTTC. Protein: CASSAPGGGEQYF.

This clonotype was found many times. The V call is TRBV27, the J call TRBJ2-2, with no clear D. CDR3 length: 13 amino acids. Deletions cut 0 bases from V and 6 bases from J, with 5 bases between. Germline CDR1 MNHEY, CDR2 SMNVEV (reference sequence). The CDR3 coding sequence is TGTGCCAGCAGTTTATCGTGGGCCGGGGAGCTGTTTTTT. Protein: CASSLSWAGELFF.

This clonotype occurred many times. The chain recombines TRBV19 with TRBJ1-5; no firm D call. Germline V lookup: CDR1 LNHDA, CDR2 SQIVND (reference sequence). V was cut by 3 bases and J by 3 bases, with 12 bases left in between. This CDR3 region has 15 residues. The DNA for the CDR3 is TGTGCCAGTAGTATGGTACAGCCGAACAATCAGCCCCAGCATTTT. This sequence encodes CASSMVQPNNQPQHF.

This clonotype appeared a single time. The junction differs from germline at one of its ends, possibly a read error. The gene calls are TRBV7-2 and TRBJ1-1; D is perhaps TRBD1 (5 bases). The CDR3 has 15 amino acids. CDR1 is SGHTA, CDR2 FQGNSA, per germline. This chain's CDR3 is CASSQEWWRGGEAFF. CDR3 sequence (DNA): TGCGCCAGCAGCCAAGAATGGTGGAGGGGCGGTGAAGCTTTCTTT.

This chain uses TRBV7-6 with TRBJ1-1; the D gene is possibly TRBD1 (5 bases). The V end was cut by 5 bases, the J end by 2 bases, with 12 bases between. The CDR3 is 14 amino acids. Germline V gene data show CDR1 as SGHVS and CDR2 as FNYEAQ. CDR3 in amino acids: CASSKGTHNTEAFF. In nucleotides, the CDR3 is TGTGCCAGCAGCAAGGGGACGCACAACACTGAAGCTTTCTTT.

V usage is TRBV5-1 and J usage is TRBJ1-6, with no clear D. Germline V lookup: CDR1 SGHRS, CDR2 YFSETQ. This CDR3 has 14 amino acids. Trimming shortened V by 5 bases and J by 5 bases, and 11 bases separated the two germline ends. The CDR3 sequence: CASRVTADNSPLHF. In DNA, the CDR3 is TGCGCCAGCAGAGTGACGGCGGATAATTCACCCCTCCACTTT.

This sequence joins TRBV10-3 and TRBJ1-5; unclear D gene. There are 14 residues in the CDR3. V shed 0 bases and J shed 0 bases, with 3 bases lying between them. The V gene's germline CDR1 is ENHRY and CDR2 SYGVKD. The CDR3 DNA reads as TGTGCCATCAGTGAGTCAGATAGCAATCAGCCCCAGCATTTT. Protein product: CAISESDSNQPQHF.

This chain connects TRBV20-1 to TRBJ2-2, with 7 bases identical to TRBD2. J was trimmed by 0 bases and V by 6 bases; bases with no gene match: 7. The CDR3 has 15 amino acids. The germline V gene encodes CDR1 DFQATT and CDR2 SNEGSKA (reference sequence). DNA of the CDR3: TGCAGTGCCCCTAGCGGCTATGCGAACACCGGGGAGCTGTTTTTT. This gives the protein CSAPSGYANTGELFF.

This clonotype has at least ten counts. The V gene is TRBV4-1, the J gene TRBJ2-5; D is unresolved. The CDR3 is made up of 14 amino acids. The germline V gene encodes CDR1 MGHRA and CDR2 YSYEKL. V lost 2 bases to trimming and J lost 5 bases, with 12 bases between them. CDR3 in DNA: TGCGCCAGCAGCCAATCAGGCAGGTGGGAGACCCAGTACTTC. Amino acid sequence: CASSQSGRWETQYF.